One and the same sample provided the 18 T cell receptor beta chains below, sequenced in a study of cytomegalovirus exposure and HLA in healthy donors. Primers for the PCR totalled 60 Vbeta and 13 Jbeta. The table came from immunoSEQ multiplex PCR; TCRdb's copy has only in-frame clones and leaves some out. The table has approximately 260,000 clones, approximately 91% seen once; the top ten hold 1.5% to 2%. Specimen: PBMCs. The receptors here all came from a girl between 2 and 10 years old in good health and CMV-seronegative.

V usage is TRBV19 and J usage is TRBJ1-6; 8 bases are a match to TRBD1. V lost 6 bases to trimming and J lost 8 bases; unmatched junction nucleotides: 3. Germline V lookup: CDR1 LNHDA, CDR2 SQIVND (reference sequence). The CDR3 consists of 13 residues. The DNA for the CDR3 is TGTGCCAGTAGGGACAGGGTGGATTCACCCCTCCACTTT. Encoded protein: CASRDRVDSPLHF. Drawing the rest from reference TRBV19 and TRBJ1-6, the complete variable domain is DGGITQSPKYLFRKEGQNVTLSCEQNLNHDAMYWYRQDPGQGLRLIYYSQIVNDFQKGDIAEGYSVSREKKESFPLTVTSAQKNPTAFYLCASRDRVDSPLHFGNGTRLTVT.

The chain employs TRBV4-1 and TRBJ2-5; weak D call: TRBD2 (5 bases). The J call may be mistaken, given a closer DNA end match to TRBJ2-7. This CDR3 is built from 17 residues. Germline assignment: CDR1 MGHRA and CDR2 YSYEKL. CDR3 sequence (DNA): TGCGCCAGCAGCCAAAAAGATGCCCTCGGAGGCTCCTACGAGCAGTACTTC. This translates into CASSQKDALGGSYEQYF.

The chain couples TRBV7-2 to TRBJ1-2; tentative D call: TRBD1 (5 bases). Germline lookup yields CDR1 SGHTA and CDR2 FQGNSA. This CDR3 comprises 16 residues. The ends were cut back, 2 bases at V and 4 bases at J, with 17 bases in the middle. CDR3 sequence: CASSLPSTVQVYGYTF. The DNA of the CDR3 is TGTGCCAGCAGCTTACCATCTACTGTACAGGTCTATGGCTACACCTTC. Full variable domain (missing parts from reference TRBV7-2 and TRBJ1-2): GAGVSQSPSNKVTEKGKDVELRCDPISGHTALYWYRQSLGQGLEFLIYFQGNSAPDKSGLPSDRFSAERTGGSVSTLTIQRTQQEDSAVYLCASSLPSTVQVYGYTFGSGTRLTVV.

DNA for the CDR3: TGTGCCAGTAGTACCGGACAGGGAAGCCAGCCCCAGCATTTT. Its protein is CASSTGQGSQPQHF. The rearrangement joins TRBV19 to TRBJ1-5, with 8 nucleotides matching TRBD1. Trimming cost V 4 bases and J 7 bases; bases outside gene matches: 6. CDR3 length equals 14 residues. The germline V gene has CDR1 LNHDA and CDR2 SQIVND (reference sequence).

This chain joins TRBV10-1 and TRBJ2-7, with 7 bases identical to TRBD1. Germline lookup yields CDR1 WNHNN and CDR2 SYGVQD (reference sequence). Trimming removed 0 bases from V and 4 bases from J; junction bases left unmatched: 6. The CDR3 loop spans 15 amino acids. In DNA, the CDR3 is TGCGCCAGCAGTGAGTCCAGGGACAGACGTTACGAGCAGTACTTC. Encoded protein: CASSESRDRRYEQYF.

This chain uses TRBV7-8 with TRBJ2-2, with TRBD1 identical over 7 bases. J was trimmed by 6 bases and V by 0 bases; bases with no gene match: 10. CDR1 is SGHVS, CDR2 FQNEAQ, per germline. The CDR3 sequence is 17 residues long. The CDR3 DNA reads as TGTGCCAGCAGCTTAGCGGCATCGACAGGGTACGCCGGGGAGCTGTTTTTT. Protein product: CASSLAASTGYAGELFF.

This chain uses TRBV7-3 with TRBJ2-7, with 12 bases identical to TRBD1. This CDR3 spans 15 amino acids. The germline gives CDR1 SGHTA, CDR2 FQGTGA. V dropped 5 bases and J dropped 5; count of bases not matched to a gene: 7. The CDR3 reads CASSLGQGATNEQYF. CDR3 nucleotides: TGTGCCAGCAGCCTGGGACAGGGGGCGACCAACGAGCAGTACTTC.

The chain uses TRBV6-5 and TRBJ1-1; D gene unclear. Germline CDR1 and CDR2: MNHEY and SVGAGI. The CDR3 spans 13 residues. Trimming stripped 5 bases from V and 3 bases from J, with 10 bases between. The CDR3 bases are TGTGCCAGCAGTAGAACGGTTTACACTGAAGCTTTCTTT. It is translated as CASSRTVYTEAFF.

CDR3 protein: CASSSGQGWEEQYF. CDR3 bases: TGTGCCAGCAGCTCGGGACAGGGTTGGGAAGAGCAGTACTTC. J is TRBJ2-7 and V is TRBV7-2; 9 bases agree with TRBD1. Per the germline V gene, CDR1 is SGHTA and CDR2 is FQGNSA. The V gene end was trimmed by 4 bases and the J gene end by 7 bases; junction bases not matched to a gene: 8. The CDR3 is 14 amino acids.

This CDR3 reads CASSLVGGTYEQYF. The CDR3 DNA follows: TGTGCCAGCAGCTTAGTAGGCGGTACCTACGAGCAGTACTTC. The rearrangement uses TRBV7-2 and TRBJ2-7; D gene ambiguous. CDR3 size: 14 residues. Trimming took 1 base from V and 2 from J, leaving 9 bases between them. Germline-derived CDR1 and CDR2 are SGHTA and FQGNSA.

This chain joins TRBV7-2 and TRBJ1-1; unclear D gene. CDR1 and CDR2 (germline): SGHTA, FQGNSA. V lost 6 bases, J lost 1 base, and 18 bases lay in between. CDR3 length equals 16 residues. The CDR3 DNA reads TGTGCCAGCAGTCCCTATGAGGGATTTGAGAACACTGAAGCTTTCTTT. This sequence encodes CASSPYEGFENTEAFF.

The chain combines TRBV4-1 with TRBJ2-7; weak D call: TRBD1 (6 bases). Germline CDR1 reads MGHRA; CDR2 reads YSYEKL. The CDR3 contains 18 residues. The V and J ends lost 0 bases and 3 bases respectively, with 21 bases between them. CDR3 nucleotide sequence: TGCGCCAGCAGCCAAGATCAAGGGGAAGGGCAGGGGTACTACGAGCAGTACTTC. As protein: CASSQDQGEGQGYYEQYF.

V and J are TRBV19 and TRBJ1-5; 8 bases map to TRBD1. V shed 5 bases and J 6 bases; nucleotides not matched to a gene: 15. Germline V gene data show CDR1 as LNHDA and CDR2 as SQIVND (reference sequence). The length of the CDR3 is 17 residues. The CDR3, as DNA: TGTGCCAGTAGTCCCTATCGGGACAGGATTTTTGGTCAGCCCCAGCATTTT. Translating it yields CASSPYRDRIFGQPQHF.

The genes are TRBV29-1 and TRBJ2-7, with 7 bases that match TRBD2. The CDR3 has 15 residues. Germline CDR1 is SQVTM and CDR2 is ANQGSEA. V lost 6 bases, J lost 0 bases, and 11 bases stayed unmatched. Here the CDR3 reads CSVTNWEGSSYEQYF. As DNA, the CDR3 is TGCAGCGTAACTAATTGGGAGGGCAGCTCCTACGAGCAGTACTTC.

This chain links TRBV5-4 with TRBJ2-5; the D gene is possibly TRBD2 (5 bases). The V end was cut by 1 base, the J end by 1 base, with 8 bases between. The CDR3 spans 14 residues. Germline V gives CDR1 SGHNT, CDR2 YYREEE (reference sequence). The CDR3 DNA reads TGTGCCAGCAGCTTGACAACTAGCCAAGAGACCCAGTACTTC. Its protein is CASSLTTSQETQYF.

The chain joins TRBV6-5 to TRBJ1-4, with D tentatively TRBD1 (6 bases). The V end lost 11 bases, the J end lost 3 bases, and 19 bases lay between the germline ends. CDR3 length: 15 residues. Germline V gene data show CDR1 as MNHEY and CDR2 as SVGAGI. The CDR3 sequence is CAVPGALLPNEKLFF. The CDR3 nucleotides are TGTGCCGTCCCAGGGGCCCTACTTCCTAATGAAAAACTGTTTTTT.

The chain employs TRBV6-1 and TRBJ2-7; 9 bases are shared with TRBD1. In germline, CDR1 is MNHNS, CDR2 SASEGT. After removal of 6 bases from V and 0 bases from J, the junction contained 6 bases not matched to a gene. CDR3 length: 15 amino acids. The CDR3 DNA follows: TGTGCCAGCAGGCCAACAGGGGGCGTCTCCTACGAGCAGTACTTC. Translation: CASRPTGGVSYEQYF.

V and J are TRBV5-6 and TRBJ2-7; D uncertain. The CDR3 is 13 amino acids. The V gene's germline CDR1 is SGHDT and CDR2 YYEEEE. Trimming left V 6 bases short and J 5 bases short, with 15 bases between. DNA for the CDR3: TGTGCCAGCATTGCCAATCGAGCTGACGAGCAGTACTTC. Its protein is CASIANRADEQYF.